This TCR beta chain was sequenced in a study of CD8 T cells in Susac syndrome. It was with random hexamers that roughly 0.45 to 1 ug RNA was reverse transcribed. Via MiXCR, TCRdb re-called the immunoSEQ multiplex PCR reads, giving one row per CDR3 protein. The table has 100,000 to 150,000 distinct CDR3 sequences, around 96% seen once. This clonotype turned up a few times. V was pared by 2 bases and J by 4 bases, with 1 base between. This CDR3 region has 11 residues. The germline V gene encodes CDR1 MNHEY and CDR2 SVGAGI. V usage is TRBV6-5 and J usage is TRBJ2-3; unclear D gene. The origin of this receptor is a human donor in good health. Sequenced: CD4+ T cells from PBMCs. CDR3 sequence reads: CASSYADTQYF. Written as DNA, the CDR3 is TGTGCCAGCAGTTACGCAGATACGCAGTATTTT.